This T cell receptor beta chain was sequenced during a study of T cell responses to AZD1222 COVID-19 vaccine. About the research overall: Pooled samples include second doses given at about 4 or 12 weeks.

Regarding the study as a whole: Spike-specific TCR breadth and depth rose after two AZD1222 doses.

A note on this clone: The antigen is undetermined.

Sequenced by immunoSEQ multiplex PCR; TCRdb stores in-frame clones only, minus some. The sample includes roughly 100,000 clones, around 90% of them seen just once. This CDR3 region has 17 residues. Germline V gives CDR1 LGHNA, CDR2 YNFKEQ. Trimming took 0 bases from V and 8 from J; bases not matched to a gene: 12. This receptor was identified in an adult in good health. The sample in question was peripheral blood, obtained on day 0 of AZD1222 vaccination. V and J are TRBV4-2 and TRBJ1-4, with TRBD1 matching 7 bases. The CDR3 sequence is CASSQDMGRDSPEKLFF. The CDR3 region has the DNA TGTGCCAGCAGCCAAGATATGGGGCGGGACAGCCCCGAAAAACTGTTTTTT.